This T cell receptor beta chain derives from a study of Tregs in tolerant kidney transplant recipients. The V gene lost 5 bases and the J gene lost 8 bases, with 18 bases spanning the gap. In germline, CDR1 is SGHTA, CDR2 FQGTGA. This CDR3 region has 14 residues. Clones were read by immunoSEQ multiplex PCR, and TCRdb kept only the in-frame ones, dropping some. This table has about 78,000 clones, about 91% appearing once. On this clone: Its antigen is not known.

Study-level findings and limits: The small number of patients limits these findings pending further validation. Biological reproducibility was not directly addressed, but technical replication error appeared minimal.

The rearrangement uses TRBV7-3 and TRBJ2-5; tentatively, D is TRBD1 or TRBD2 (5 bases each). The receptor comes from a human donor who received a combined kidney and bone marrow transplant. The sample consisted of Tregs from blood, taken before the transplant. DNA for the CDR3: TGTGCCAGCAGCGAACGGGACGGAGCGGATACCCAGTACTTC. Its translation: CASSERDGADTQYF.